The TCR beta chain described here comes from a study of CD8 T cells in ankylosing spondylitis. General study findings and limits: Disease-linked clones were reportedly significantly enriched in matched ankylosing spondylitis synovial fluid. Some motif variants had been reported before (in reactive arthritis synovial fluid and blood). A motif in TCR beta, a set of 8 or 9 highly homologous variants, appeared characteristic of ankylosing spondylitis blood.

V was clipped by 4 bases and J by 4 bases, with 20 bases between them. CDR3 length: 18 residues. Germline values: CDR1 SGHAT, CDR2 FQNNGV. This clonotype has at least ten counts. The antigen is not known. TCRdb reprocessed the 5' RACE reads with MiXCR, giving one entry per CDR3 protein. The sample consists of some 250,000 distinct CDR3 sequences, around 7.8% of them appearing once. The sample taken for sequencing was blood, either unsorted or a sorted T cell fraction (not recorded which). This rearrangement joins TRBV11-2 to TRBJ2-6; D might be TRBD2 (6 bases). This receptor was taken from a male donor with ankylosing spondylitis or in good health (not recorded which). The CDR3 spells CASSSYGTSLSGANVLTF. The DNA for the CDR3 is TGTGCCAGCAGCTCTTACGGGACTTCCCTCTCAGGGGCCAACGTCCTGACTTTC. The full variable domain, its missing parts supplied by reference TRBV11-2 and TRBJ2-6, is EAGVAQSPRYKIIEKRQSVAFWCNPISGHATLYWYQQILGQGPKLLIQFQNNGVVDDSQLPKDRFSAERLKGVDSTLKIQPAKLEDSAVYLCASSSYGTSLSGANVLTFGAGSRLTVL.